This T cell receptor (beta chain) derives from a study of blood T cells in healthy people across ages. Study-level points and caveats: The unsorted PBMCs prevented any conclusive comparison of naive versus antigen-experienced cells. TCR beta diversity, measured per million T cells, fell in a roughly linear way with age.

Ranging in age from roughly 6 to 90, the donors were healthy Caucasian individuals from Russia. Roughly 9.8 milliliters of peripheral blood were drawn from each donor. CDR1 is SGHRS and CDR2 is YFSETQ in the germline V gene. The CDR3 contains 15 residues. The ends lost 4 bases at V and 4 bases at J; junction bases unmatched: 10. A remark on this clonotype: Antigen: not known.

Primed by a sample-barcoded 5' primer and a J-beta primer mix, a second PCR proceeded for about 7 to 11 cycles. TCRdb ran MiXCR on the 5' RACE reads and lists one entry per CDR3 protein. This repertoire shows over 600,000 distinct CDR3 sequences, around a fifth found once; its top ten account for roughly 3.4%. The material sequenced was blood. This sequence joins TRBV5-1 and TRBJ2-7, with TRBD2 matching over 8 bases. The TCR sequence derives from a man aged 65-85 years in good health. CDR3 sequence (DNA): TGCGCCAGCAGCCCTACCGGGACTAGTCGTTACGAGCAGTACTTC. It encodes CASSPTGTSRYEQYF. Variable domain in full (rest from reference TRBV5-1 and TRBJ2-7): KAGVTQTPRYLIKTRGQQVTLSCSPISGHRSVSWYQQTPGQGLQFLFEYFSETQRNKGNFPGRFSGRQFSNSRSEMNVSTLELGDSALYLCASSPTGTSRYEQYFGPGTRLTVT.